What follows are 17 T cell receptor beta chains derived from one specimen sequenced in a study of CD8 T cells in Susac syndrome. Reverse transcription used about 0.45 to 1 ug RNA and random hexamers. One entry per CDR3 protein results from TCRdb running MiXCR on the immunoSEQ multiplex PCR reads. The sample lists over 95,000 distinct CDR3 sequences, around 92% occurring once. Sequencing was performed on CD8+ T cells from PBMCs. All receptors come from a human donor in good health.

In DNA, the CDR3 is TGTGCCAGCAGCCAAGGGCGGTCCATGGGAAGGAGGAACACTGAAGCTTTCTTT. Encoded protein: CASSQGRSMGRRNTEAFF. The chain couples TRBV14 to TRBJ1-1; D is unclear. V lost 1 base, J lost 1 base, and 19 bases lay in between. There are 18 residues in the CDR3. CDR1 is SGHDN, CDR2 FVKESK, per germline.

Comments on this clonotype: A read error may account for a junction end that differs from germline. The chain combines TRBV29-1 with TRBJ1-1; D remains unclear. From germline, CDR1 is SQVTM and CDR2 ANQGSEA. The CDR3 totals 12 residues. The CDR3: CSVRTQNTEVFF. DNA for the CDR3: TGCAGCGTTAGGACTCAGAACACTGAAGTTTTCTTT.

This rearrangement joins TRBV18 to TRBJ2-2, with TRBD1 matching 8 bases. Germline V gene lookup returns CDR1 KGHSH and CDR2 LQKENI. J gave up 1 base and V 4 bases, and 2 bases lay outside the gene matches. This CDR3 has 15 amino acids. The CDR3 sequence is CASSLGTGNTGELFF. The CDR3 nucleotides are TGTGCCAGCTCACTCGGGACAGGGAACACCGGGGAGCTGTTTTTT.

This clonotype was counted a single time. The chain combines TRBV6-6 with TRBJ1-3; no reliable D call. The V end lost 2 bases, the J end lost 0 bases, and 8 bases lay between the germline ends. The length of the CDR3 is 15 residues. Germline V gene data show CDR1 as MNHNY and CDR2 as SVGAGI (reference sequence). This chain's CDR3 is CASSYEGISGNTIYF. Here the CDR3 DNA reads TGTGCCAGCAGTTACGAAGGGATCTCTGGAAACACCATATATTTT.

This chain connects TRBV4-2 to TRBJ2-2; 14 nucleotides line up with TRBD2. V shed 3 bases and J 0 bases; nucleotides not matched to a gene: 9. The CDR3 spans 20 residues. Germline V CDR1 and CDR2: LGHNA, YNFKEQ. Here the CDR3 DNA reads TGTGCCAGCAGCCAGCCGGGACTAGCGGGAGTAGGTGCGAACACCGGGGAGCTGTTTTTT. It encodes CASSQPGLAGVGANTGELFF.

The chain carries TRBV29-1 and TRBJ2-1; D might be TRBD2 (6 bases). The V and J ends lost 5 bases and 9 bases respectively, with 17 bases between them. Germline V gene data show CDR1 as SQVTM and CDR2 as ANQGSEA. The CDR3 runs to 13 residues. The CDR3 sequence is CSVSQLAHAEQFF. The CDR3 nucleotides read TGCAGCGTTTCTCAACTAGCACACGCTGAGCAGTTCTTC.

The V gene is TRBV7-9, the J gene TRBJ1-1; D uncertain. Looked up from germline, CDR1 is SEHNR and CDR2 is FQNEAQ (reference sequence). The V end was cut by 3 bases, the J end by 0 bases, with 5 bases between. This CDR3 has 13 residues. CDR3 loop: CASSFLLNTEAFF. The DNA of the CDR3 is TGTGCCAGCAGCTTTTTATTGAACACTGAAGCTTTCTTT.

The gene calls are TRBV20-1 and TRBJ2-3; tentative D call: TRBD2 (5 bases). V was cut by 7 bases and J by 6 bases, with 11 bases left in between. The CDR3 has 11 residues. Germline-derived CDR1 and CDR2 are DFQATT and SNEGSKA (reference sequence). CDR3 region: CSVGRSDTQYF. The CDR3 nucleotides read TGCAGTGTAGGGAGATCGGATACGCAGTATTTT.

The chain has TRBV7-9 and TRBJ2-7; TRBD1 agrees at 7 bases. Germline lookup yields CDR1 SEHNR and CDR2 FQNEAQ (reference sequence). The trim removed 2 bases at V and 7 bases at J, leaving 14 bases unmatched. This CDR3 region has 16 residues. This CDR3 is CASSLRGTETRLEQYF. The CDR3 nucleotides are TGTGCCAGCAGCTTAAGGGGGACAGAGACACGATTGGAGCAGTACTTC.

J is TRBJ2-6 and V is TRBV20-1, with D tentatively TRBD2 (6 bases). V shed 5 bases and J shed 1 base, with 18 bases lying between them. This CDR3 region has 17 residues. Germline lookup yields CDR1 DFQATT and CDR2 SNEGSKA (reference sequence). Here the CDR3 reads CSAPRLSGRSGANVLTF. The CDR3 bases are TGCAGTGCTCCTCGCCTATCAGGGAGGTCTGGGGCCAACGTCCTGACTTTC.

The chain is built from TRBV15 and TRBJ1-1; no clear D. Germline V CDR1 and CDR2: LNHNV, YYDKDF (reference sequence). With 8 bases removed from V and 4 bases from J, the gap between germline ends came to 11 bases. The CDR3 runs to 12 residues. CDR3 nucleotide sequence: TGTGCCACCGAAGGCACGAGCACTGAAGCTTTCTTT. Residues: CATEGTSTEAFF. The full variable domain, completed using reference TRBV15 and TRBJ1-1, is DAMVIQNPRYQVTQFGKPVTLSCSQTLNHNVMYWYQQKSSQAPKLLFHYYDKDFNNEADTPDNFQSRRPNTSFCFLDIRSPGLGDTAMYLCATEGTSTEAFFGQGTRLTVV.

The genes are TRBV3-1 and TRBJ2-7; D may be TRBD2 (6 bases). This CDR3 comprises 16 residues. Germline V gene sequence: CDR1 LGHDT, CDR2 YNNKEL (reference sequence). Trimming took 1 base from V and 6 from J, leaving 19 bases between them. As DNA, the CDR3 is TGTGCCAGCAGCCAAGTTGCCGGGAGCACCTCGGGCGAGCAGTACTTC. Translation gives CASSQVAGSTSGEQYF.

CDR3 sequence (DNA): TGTGCCAGTATGAGGAGAGTTAACACCGGGGAGCTGTTTTTT. Translation: CASMRRVNTGELFF. The rearrangement joins TRBV19 to TRBJ2-2; D ambiguous. The germline CDR1 and CDR2 sequences are LNHDA and SQIVND (reference sequence). V was trimmed by 7 bases and J by 2 bases, leaving 11 bases between them. This CDR3 is built from 14 residues.

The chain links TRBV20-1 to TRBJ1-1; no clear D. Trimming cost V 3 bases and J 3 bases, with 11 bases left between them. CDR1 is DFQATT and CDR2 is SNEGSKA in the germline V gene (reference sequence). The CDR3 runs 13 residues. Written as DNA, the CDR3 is TGCAGTGCTAGCAACCGGGCGTACACTGAAGCTTTCTTT. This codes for CSASNRAYTEAFF.

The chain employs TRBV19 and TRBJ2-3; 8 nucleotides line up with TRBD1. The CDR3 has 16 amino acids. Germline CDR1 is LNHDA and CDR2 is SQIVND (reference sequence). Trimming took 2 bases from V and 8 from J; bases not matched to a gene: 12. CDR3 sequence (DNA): TGTGCCAGTAGTATAAGTTCAGGGGGCGAGGGATCTACGCAGTATTTT. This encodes CASSISSGGEGSTQYF.

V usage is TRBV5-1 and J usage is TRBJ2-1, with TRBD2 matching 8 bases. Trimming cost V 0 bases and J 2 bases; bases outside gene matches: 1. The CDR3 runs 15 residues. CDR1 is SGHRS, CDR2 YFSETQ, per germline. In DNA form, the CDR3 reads TGCGCCAGCAGCTTGGTTAGCGGGGCCTACAATGAGCAGTTCTTC. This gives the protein CASSLVSGAYNEQFF.

The CDR3 here is CASSPDIPRSKVDGYTF. CDR3 bases: TGTGCCAGCAGCCCAGATATACCCAGGTCCAAGGTTGATGGCTACACCTTC. This chain uses TRBV6-1 with TRBJ1-2; the D is unclear. V lost 6 bases, J lost 6 bases, and 26 bases lay in between. The CDR3 contains 17 residues. Germline CDR1 reads MNHNS; CDR2 reads SASEGT.